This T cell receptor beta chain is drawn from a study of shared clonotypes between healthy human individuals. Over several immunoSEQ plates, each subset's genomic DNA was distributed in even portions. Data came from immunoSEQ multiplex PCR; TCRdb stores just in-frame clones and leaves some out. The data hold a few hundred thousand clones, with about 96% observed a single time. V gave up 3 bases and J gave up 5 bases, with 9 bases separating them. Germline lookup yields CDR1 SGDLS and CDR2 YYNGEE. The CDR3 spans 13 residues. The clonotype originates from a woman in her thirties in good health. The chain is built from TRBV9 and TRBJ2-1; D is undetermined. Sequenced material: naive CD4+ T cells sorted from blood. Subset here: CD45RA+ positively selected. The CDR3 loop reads CASSEPNDNEQFF. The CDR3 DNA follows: TGTGCCAGCAGCGAGCCGAATGACAATGAGCAGTTCTTC.